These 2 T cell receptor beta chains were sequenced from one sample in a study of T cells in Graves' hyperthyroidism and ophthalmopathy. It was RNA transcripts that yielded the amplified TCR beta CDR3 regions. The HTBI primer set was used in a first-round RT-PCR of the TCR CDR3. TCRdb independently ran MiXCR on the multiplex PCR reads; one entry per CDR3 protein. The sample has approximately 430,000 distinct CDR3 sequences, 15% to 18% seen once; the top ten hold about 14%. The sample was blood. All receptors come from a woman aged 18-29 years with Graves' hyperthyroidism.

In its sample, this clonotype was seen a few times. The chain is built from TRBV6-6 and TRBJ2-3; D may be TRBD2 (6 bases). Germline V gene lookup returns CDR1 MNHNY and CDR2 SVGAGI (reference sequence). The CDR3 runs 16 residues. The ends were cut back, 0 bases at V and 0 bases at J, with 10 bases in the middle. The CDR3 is CASSYSTGASTDTQYF. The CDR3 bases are TGTGCCAGCAGTTACTCGACGGGAGCGAGCACAGATACGCAGTATTTT.

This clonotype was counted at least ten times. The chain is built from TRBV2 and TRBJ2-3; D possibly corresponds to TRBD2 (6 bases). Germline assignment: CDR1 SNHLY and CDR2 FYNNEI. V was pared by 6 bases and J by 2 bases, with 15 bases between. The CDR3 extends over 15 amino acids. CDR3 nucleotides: TGTGCCAGCAGGGCTAGCGCGGCGTCCACAGATACGCAGTATTTT. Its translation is CASRASAASTDTQYF.